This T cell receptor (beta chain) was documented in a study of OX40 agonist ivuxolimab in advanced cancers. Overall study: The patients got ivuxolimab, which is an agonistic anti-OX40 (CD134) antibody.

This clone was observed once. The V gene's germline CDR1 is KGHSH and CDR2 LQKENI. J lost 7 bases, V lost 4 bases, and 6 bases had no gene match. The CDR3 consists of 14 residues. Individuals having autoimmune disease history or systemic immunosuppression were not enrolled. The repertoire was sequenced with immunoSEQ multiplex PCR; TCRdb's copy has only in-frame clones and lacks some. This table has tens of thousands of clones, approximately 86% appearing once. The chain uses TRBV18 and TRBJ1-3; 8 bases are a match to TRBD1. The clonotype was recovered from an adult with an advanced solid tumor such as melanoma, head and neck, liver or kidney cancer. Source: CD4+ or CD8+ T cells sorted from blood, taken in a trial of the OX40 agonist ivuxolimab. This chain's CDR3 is CASSLSGQENTIYF. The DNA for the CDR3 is TGTGCCAGCTCACTATCGGGACAGGAGAACACCATATATTTT. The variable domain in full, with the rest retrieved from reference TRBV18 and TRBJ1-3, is NAGVMQNPRHLVRRRGQEARLRCSPMKGHSHVYWYRQLPEEGLKFMVYLQKENIIDESGMPKERFSAEFPKEGPSILRIQQVVRGDSAAYFCASSLSGQENTIYFGEGSWLTVV.